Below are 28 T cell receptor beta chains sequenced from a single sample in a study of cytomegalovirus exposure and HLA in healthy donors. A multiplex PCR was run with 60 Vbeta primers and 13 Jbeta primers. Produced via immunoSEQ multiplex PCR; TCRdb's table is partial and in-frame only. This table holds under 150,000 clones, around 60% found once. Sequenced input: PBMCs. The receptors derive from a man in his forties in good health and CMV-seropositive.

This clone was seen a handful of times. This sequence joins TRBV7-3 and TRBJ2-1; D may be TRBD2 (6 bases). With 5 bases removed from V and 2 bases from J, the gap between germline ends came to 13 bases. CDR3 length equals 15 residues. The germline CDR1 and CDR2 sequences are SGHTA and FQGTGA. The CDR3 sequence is CASSRDSDTYNEQFF. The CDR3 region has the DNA TGTGCCAGCAGCCGGGACTCCGATACCTACAATGAGCAGTTCTTC.

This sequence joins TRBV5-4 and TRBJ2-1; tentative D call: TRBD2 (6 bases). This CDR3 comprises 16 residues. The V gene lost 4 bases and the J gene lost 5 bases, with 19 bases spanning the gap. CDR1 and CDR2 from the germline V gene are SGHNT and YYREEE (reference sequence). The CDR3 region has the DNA TGTGCCAGCAGCACAATTGCCGGGACTCTAAACAATGAGCAGTTCTTC. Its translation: CASSTIAGTLNNEQFF.

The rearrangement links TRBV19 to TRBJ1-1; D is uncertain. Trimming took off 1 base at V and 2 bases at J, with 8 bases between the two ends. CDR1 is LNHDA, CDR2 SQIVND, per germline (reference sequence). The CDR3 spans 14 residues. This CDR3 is CASSIVAENTEAFF. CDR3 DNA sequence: TGTGCCAGTAGTATAGTGGCCGAAAACACTGAAGCTTTCTTT.

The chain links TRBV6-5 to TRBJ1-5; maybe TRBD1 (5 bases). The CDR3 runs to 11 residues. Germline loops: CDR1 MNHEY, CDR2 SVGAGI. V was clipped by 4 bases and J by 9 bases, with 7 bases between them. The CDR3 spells CASSWQGPQHF. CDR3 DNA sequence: TGTGCCAGCAGTTGGCAGGGGCCCCAGCATTTT.

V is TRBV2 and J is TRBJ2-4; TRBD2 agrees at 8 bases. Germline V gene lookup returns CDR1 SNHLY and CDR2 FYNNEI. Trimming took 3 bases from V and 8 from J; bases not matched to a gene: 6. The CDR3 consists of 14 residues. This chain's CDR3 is CASSETGGPDIQYF. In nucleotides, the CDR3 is TGTGCCAGCAGTGAGACGGGGGGGCCGGACATTCAGTACTTC. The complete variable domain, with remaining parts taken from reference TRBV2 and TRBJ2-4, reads EPEVTQTPSHQVTQMGQEVILRCVPISNHLYFYWYRQILGQKVEFLVSFYNNEISEKSEIFDDQFSVERPDGSNFTLKIRSTKLEDSAMYFCASSETGGPDIQYFGAGTRLSVL.

The CDR3 sequence is CASSLARTGDVGYTF. The CDR3 DNA sequence: TGTGCCAGCAGCTTAGCGAGGACAGGGGATGTTGGCTACACCTTC. The chain has TRBV7-9 and TRBJ1-2; 9 bases align to TRBD1. V was pared by 0 bases and J by 7 bases, with 6 bases of the junction left unmatched. From germline, CDR1 is SEHNR and CDR2 FQNEAQ (reference sequence). This CDR3 is built from 15 residues.

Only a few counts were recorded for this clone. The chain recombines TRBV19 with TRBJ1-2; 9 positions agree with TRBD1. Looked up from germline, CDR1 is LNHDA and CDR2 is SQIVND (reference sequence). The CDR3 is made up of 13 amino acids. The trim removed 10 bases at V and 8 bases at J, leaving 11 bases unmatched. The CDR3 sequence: CATSWGQGEGYTF. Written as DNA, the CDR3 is TGTGCCACCTCTTGGGGACAGGGAGAAGGCTACACCTTC.

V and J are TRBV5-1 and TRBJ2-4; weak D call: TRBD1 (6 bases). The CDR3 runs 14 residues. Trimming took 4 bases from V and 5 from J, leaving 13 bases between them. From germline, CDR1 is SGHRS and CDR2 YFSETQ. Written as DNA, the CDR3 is TGCGCCAGCAGCGCTTACAGGGTGGAAAACATTCAGTACTTC. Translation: CASSAYRVENIQYF.

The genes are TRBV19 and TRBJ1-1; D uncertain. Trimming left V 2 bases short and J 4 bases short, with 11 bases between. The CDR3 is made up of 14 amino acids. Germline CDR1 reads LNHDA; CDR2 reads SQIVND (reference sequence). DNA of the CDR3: TGTGCCAGTAGTATACGGGGATGGAGCACTGAAGCTTTCTTT. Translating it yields CASSIRGWSTEAFF.

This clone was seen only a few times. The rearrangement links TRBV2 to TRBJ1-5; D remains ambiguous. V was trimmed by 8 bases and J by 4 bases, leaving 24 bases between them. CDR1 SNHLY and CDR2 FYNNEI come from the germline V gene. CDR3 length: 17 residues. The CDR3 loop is CASGSGSLTPPNQPQHF. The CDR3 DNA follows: TGTGCCAGCGGCTCCGGGTCCTTAACCCCCCCGAATCAGCCCCAGCATTTT.

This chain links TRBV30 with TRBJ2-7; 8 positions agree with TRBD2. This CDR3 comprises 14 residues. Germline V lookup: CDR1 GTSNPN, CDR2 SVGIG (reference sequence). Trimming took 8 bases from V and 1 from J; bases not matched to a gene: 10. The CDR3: CAGNRGGVSYEQYF. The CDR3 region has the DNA TGTGCCGGGAATCGGGGGGGTGTTTCCTACGAGCAGTACTTC.

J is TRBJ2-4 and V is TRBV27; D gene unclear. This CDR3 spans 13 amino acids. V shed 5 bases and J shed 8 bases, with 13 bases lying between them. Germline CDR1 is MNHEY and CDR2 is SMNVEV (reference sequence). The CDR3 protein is CASSADSVDIQYF. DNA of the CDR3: TGTGCCAGCAGTGCTGACTCAGTGGACATTCAGTACTTC.

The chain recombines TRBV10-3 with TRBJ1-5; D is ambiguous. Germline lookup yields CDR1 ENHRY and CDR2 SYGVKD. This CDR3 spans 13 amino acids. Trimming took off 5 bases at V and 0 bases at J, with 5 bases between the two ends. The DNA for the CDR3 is TGTGCCATCAGTCTCTATAGCAATCAGCCCCAGCATTTT. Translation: CAISLYSNQPQHF.

The CDR3 DNA sequence: TGTGCCAGCACCTACAGTCTGAACACCGGGGAGCTGTTTTTT. This encodes CASTYSLNTGELFF. The genes are TRBV5-5 and TRBJ2-2; no clear D gene. In germline, CDR1 is SGHKS, CDR2 YYEKEE (reference sequence). This CDR3 region has 14 residues. V lost 6 bases and J lost 1, with 10 bases in between.

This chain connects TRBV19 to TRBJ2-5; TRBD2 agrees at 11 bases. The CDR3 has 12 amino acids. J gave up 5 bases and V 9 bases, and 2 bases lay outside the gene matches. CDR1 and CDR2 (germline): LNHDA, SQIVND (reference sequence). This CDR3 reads CASRLAGETQYF. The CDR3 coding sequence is TGTGCCAGCAGACTAGCGGGGGAGACCCAGTACTTC.

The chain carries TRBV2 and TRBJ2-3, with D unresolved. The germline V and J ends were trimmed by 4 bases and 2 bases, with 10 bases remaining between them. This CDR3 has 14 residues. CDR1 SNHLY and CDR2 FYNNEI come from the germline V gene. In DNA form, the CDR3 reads TGTGCCAGCAGTGCCGACACCAACACAGATACGCAGTATTTT. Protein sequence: CASSADTNTDTQYF.

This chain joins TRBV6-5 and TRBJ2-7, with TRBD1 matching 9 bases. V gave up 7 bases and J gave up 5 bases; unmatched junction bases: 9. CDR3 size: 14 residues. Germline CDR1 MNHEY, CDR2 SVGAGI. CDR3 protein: CASIQTGGSNEQYF. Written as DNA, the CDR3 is TGTGCCAGCATCCAGACAGGGGGTTCCAACGAGCAGTACTTC.

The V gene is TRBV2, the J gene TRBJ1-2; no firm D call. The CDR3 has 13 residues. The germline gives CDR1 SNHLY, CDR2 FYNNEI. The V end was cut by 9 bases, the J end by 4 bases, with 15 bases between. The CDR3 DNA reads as TGTGCCAGTGGAGCGGTGAGGAGCTATGGCTACACCTTC. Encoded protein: CASGAVRSYGYTF.

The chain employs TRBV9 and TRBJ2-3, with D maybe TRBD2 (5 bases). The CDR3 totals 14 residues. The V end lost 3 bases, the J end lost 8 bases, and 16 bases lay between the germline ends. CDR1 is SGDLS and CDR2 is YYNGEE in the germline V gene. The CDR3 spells CASSATGLRVTQYF. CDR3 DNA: TGTGCCAGCAGCGCCACGGGATTACGGGTTACGCAGTATTTT.

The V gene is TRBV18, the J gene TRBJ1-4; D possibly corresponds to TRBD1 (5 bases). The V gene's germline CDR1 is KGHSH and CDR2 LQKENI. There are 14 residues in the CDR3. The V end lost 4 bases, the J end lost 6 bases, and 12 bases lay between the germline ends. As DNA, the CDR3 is TGTGCCAGCTCACTTCGACCCAGGGATGAAAAACTGTTTTTT. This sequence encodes CASSLRPRDEKLFF.

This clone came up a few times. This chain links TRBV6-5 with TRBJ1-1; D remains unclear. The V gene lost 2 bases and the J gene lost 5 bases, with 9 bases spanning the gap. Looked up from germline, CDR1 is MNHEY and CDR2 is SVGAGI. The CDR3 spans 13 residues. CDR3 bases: TGTGCCAGCAGTTACAGGGAGCTAACTGAAGCTTTCTTT. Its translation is CASSYRELTEAFF.

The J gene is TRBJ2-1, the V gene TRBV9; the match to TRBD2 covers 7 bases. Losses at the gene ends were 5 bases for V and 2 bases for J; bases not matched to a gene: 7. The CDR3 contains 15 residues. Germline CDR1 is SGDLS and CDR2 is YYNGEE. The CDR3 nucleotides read TGTGCCAGCAGTATAGCGGGCGAAGCCTACAATGAGCAGTTCTTC. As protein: CASSIAGEAYNEQFF. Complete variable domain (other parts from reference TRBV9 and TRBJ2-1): DSGVTQTPKHLITATGQRVTLRCSPRSGDLSVYWYQQSLDQGLQFLIQYYNGEERAKGNILERFSAQQFPDLHSELNLSSLELGDSALYFCASSIAGEAYNEQFFGPGTRLTVL.

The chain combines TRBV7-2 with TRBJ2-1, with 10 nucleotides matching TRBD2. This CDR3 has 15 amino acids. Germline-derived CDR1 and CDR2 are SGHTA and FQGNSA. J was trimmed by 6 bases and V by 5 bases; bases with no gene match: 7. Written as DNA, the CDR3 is TGTGCCAGCAGCCCCCTGGGACTAGCGAGCAATGAGCAGTTCTTC. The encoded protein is CASSPLGLASNEQFF.

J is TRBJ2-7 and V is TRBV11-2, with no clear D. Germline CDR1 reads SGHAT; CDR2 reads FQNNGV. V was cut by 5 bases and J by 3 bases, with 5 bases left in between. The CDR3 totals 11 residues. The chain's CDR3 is CASSPLYEQYF. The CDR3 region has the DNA TGTGCCAGCAGCCCACTCTACGAGCAGTACTTC.

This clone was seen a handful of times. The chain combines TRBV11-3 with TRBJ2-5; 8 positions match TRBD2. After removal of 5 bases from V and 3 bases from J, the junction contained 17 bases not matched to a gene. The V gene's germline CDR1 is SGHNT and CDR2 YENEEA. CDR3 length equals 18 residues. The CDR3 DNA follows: TGTGCCAGCAGCCCTCGAGGTAGCGGGGTGAACGGGGAAGAGACCCAGTACTTC. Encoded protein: CASSPRGSGVNGEETQYF.

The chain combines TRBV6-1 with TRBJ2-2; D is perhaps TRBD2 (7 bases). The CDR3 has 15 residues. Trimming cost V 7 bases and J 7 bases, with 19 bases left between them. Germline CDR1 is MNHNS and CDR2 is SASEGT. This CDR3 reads CASNEVSRGGGELFF. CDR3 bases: TGTGCCAGCAATGAGGTTTCGAGGGGGGGCGGGGAGCTGTTTTTT.

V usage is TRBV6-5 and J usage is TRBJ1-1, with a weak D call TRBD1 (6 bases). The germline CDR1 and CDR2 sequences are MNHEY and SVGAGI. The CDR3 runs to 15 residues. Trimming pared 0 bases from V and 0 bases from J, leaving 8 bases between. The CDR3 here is CASSYSWDMNTEAFF. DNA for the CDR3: TGTGCCAGCAGTTACTCATGGGACATGAACACTGAAGCTTTCTTT.

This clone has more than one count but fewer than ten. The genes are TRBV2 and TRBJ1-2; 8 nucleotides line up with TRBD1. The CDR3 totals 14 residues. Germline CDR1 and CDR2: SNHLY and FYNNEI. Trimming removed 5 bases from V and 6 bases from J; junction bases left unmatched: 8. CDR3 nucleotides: TGTGCCAGCAGTCGGTTGCAGGGGGCAGATGGCTACACCTTC. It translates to CASSRLQGADGYTF. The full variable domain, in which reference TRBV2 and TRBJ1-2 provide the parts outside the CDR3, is EPEVTQTPSHQVTQMGQEVILRCVPISNHLYFYWYRQILGQKVEFLVSFYNNEISEKSEIFDDQFSVERPDGSNFTLKIRSTKLEDSAMYFCASSRLQGADGYTFGSGTRLTVV.